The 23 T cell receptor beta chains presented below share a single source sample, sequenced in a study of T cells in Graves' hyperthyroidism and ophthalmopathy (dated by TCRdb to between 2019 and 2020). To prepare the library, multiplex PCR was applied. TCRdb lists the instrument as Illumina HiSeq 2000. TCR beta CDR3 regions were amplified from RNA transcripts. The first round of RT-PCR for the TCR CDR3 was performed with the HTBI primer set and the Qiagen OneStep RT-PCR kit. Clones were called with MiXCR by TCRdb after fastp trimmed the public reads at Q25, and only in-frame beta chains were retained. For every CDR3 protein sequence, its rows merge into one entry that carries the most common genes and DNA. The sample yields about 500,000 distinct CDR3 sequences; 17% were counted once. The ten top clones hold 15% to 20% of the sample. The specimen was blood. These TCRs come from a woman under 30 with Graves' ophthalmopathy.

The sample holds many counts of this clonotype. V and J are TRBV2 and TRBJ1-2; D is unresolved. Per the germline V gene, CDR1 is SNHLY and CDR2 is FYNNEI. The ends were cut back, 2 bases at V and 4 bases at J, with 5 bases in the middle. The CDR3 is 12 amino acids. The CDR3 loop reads CASSERAYGYTF. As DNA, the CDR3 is TGTGCCAGCAGTGAACGAGCCTATGGCTACACCTTC.

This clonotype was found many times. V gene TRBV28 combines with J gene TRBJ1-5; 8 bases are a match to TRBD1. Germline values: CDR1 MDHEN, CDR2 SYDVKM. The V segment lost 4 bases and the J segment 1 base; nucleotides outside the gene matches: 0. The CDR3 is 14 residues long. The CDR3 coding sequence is TGTGCCAGCAGTTACAGGGGGAGCAATCAGCCCCAGCATTTT. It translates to CASSYRGSNQPQHF.

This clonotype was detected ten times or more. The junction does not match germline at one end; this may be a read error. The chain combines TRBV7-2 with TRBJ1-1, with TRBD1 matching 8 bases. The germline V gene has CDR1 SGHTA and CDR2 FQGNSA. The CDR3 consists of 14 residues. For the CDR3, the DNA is TGCGCCAGCAGCTCACAGGGGGGCAACACTGAAGCTTTCTTT. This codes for CASSSQGGNTEAFF. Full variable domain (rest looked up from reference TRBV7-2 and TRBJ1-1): GAGVSQSPSNKVTEKGKDVELRCDPISGHTALYWYRQSLGQGLEFLIYFQGNSAPDKSGLPSDRFSAERTGGSVSTLTIQRTQQEDSAVYLCASSSQGGNTEAFFGQGTRLTVV.

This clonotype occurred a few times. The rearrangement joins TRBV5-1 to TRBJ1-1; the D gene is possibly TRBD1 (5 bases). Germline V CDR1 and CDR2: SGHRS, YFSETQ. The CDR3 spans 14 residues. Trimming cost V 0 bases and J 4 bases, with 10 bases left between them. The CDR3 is CASSLVPGPTEAFF. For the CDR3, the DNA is TGCGCCAGCAGCTTGGTCCCAGGGCCCACTGAAGCTTTCTTT.

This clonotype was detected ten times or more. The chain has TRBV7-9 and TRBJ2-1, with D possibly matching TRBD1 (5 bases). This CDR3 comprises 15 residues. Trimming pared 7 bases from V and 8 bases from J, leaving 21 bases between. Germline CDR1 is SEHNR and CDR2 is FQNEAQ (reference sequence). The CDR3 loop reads CASNSQGSPSDEQFF. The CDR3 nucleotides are TGTGCCAGCAATTCCCAGGGATCCCCCTCCGATGAGCAGTTCTTC. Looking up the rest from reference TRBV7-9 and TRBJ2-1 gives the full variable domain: DTGVSQNPRHKITKRGQNVTFRCDPISEHNRLYWYRQTLGQGPEFLTYFQNEAQLEKSRLLSDRFSAERPKGSFSTLEIQRTEQGDSAMYLCASNSQGSPSDEQFFGPGTRLTVL.

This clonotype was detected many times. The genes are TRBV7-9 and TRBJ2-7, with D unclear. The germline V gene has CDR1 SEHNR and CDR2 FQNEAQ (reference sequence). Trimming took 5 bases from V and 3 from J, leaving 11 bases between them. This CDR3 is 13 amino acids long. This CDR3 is CASSPLGVYEQYF. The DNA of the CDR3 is TGTGCCAGCAGCCCACTTGGGGTCTACGAGCAGTACTTC.

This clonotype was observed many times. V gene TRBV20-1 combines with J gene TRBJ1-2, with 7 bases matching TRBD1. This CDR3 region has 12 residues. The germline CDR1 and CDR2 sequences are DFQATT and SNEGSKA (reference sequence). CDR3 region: CRAEDRSNGYTF. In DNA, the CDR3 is TGCAGGGCAGAGGACAGGTCAAATGGCTACACCTTC.

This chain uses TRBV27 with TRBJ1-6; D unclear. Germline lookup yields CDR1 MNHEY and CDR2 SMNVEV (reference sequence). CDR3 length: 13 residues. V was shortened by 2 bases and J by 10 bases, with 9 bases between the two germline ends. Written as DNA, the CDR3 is TGTGCCAGCAGTTTACAGTATTACTCACCCCTCCACTTT. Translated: CASSLQYYSPLHF.

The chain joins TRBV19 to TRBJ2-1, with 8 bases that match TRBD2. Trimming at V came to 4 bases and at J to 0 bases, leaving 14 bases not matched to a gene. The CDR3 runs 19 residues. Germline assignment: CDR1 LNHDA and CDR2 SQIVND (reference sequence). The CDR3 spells CASSSSGALLVPSYNEQFF. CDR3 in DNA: TGTGCCAGTAGTAGTAGCGGGGCCCTTTTAGTACCCTCCTACAATGAGCAGTTCTTC.

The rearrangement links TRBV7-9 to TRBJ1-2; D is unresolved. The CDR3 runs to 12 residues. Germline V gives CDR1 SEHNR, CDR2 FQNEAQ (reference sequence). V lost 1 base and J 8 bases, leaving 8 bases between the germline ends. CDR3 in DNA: TGTGCCAGCAGCTTAGATTGGGAAGGCTACACCTTC. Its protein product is CASSLDWEGYTF.

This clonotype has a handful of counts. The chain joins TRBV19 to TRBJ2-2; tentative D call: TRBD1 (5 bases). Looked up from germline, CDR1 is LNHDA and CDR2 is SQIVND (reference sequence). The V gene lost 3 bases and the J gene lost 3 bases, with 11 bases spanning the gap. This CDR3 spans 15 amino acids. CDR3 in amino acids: CASSIGARYTGELFF. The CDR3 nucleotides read TGTGCCAGTAGTATTGGGGCTAGGTACACCGGGGAGCTGTTTTTT.

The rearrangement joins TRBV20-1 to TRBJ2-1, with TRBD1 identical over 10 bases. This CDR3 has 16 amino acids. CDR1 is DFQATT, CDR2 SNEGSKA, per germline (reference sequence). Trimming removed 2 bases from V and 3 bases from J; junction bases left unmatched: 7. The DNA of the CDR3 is TGCAGTGCTAGATCCTCCGGGGACAGGGGCTACAATGAGCAGTTCTTC. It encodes CSARSSGDRGYNEQFF.

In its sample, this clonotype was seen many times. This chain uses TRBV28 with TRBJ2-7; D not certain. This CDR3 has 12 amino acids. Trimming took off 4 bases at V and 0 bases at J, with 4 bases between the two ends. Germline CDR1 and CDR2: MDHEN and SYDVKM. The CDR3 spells CASSWNSYEQYF. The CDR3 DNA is TGTGCCAGCAGTTGGAACTCCTACGAGCAGTACTTC.

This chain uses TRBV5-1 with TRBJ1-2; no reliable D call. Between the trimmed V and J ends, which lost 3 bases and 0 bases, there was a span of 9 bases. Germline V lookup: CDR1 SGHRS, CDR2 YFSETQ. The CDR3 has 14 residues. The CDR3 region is CASSSTPSNYGYTF. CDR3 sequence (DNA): TGCGCCAGCAGCTCGACACCTTCTAACTATGGCTACACCTTC.

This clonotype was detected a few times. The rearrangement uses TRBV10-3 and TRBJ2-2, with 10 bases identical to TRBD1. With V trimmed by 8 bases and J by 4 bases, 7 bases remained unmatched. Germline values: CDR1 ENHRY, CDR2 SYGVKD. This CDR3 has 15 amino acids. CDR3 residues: CAIALRDRGTGELFF. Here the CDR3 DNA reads TGTGCCATCGCTCTCCGGGACAGGGGCACCGGGGAGCTGTTTTTT.

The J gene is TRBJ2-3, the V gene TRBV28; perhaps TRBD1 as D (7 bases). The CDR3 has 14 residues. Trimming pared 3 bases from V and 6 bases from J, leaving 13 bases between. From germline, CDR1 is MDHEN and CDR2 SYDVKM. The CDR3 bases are TGTGCCAGCAGTTTTAACGCAGGGGGGGATACGCAGTATTTT. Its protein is CASSFNAGGDTQYF. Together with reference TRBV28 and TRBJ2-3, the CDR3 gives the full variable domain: DVKVTQSSRYLVKRTGEKVFLECVQDMDHENMFWYRQDPGLGLRLIYFSYDVKMKEKGDIPEGYSVSREKKERFSLILESASTNQTSMYLCASSFNAGGDTQYFGPGTRLTVL.

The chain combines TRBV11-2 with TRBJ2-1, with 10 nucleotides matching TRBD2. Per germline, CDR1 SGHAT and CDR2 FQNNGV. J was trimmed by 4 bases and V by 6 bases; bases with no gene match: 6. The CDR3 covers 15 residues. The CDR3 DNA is TGTGCCAGCAGAACGATAGCGGGGGGATACAATGAGCAGTTCTTC. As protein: CASRTIAGGYNEQFF.

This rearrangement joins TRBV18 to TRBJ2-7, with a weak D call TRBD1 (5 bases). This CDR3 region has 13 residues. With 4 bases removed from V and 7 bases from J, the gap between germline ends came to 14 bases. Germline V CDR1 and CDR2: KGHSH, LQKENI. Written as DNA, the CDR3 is TGTGCCAGCTCACAACGGAAGACAGAAGAGCAGTACTTC. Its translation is CASSQRKTEEQYF.

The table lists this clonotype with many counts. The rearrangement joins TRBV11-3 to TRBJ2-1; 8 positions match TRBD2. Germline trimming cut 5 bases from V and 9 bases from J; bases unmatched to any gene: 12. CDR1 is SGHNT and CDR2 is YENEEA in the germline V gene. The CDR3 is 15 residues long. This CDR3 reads CASSQLAVRLSEQFF. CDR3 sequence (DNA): TGTGCCAGCAGCCAACTAGCGGTCCGACTCAGTGAGCAGTTCTTC.

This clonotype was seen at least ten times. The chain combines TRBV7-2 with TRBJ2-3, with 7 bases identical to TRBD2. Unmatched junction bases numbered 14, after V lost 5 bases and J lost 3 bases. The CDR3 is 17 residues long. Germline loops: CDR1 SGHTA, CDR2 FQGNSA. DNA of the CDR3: TGTGCCAGCAGCAACCCTATGGGTGGGAGGGCGACAGATACGCAGTATTTT. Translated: CASSNPMGGRATDTQYF.

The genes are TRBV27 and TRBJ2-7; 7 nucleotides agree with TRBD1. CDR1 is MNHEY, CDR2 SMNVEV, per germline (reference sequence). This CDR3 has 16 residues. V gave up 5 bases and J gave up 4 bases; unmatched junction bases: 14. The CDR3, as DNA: TGTGCCAGCAGTCCTCTAACAGGGGTCGGGTTTTACGAGCAGTACTTC. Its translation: CASSPLTGVGFYEQYF.

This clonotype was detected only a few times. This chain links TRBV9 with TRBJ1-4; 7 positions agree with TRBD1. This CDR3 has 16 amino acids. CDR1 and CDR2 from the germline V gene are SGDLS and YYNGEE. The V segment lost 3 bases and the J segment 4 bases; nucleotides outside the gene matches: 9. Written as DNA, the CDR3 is TGTGCCAGCAGCGAAGGACAGGACTCTATTAATGAAAAACTGTTTTTT. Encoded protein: CASSEGQDSINEKLFF.

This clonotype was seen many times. The CDR3 nucleotides read TGTGCCAGCAGCCAATCCCCGTCTTTTGGCTACACCTTC. Residues: CASSQSPSFGYTF. The chain joins TRBV14 to TRBJ1-2; D is ambiguous. V lost 2 bases and J 7 bases, leaving 11 bases between the germline ends. The CDR3 is 13 amino acids. Germline V gene lookup returns CDR1 SGHDN and CDR2 FVKESK.